These 17 T cell receptor beta chains share one sample of origin, sequenced in a study of blood T cell repertoires in COVID-19 (dated by TCRdb to 2018 to 2020). Library generation was performed with the immunoSEQ multiplex PCR assay. TCRdb's version of the immuneACCESS table is confined to in-frame rearrangements and falls short of the full clone set. An unresolved V gene accounts for under half of the shortfall where checked; the remainder is of unknown origin. The sample includes more than 200,000 clones, with more than 75% observed a single time. The ten largest clones capture roughly 1.6% of the sample. Sequenced material: PBMCs or T cells enriched from blood (not recorded which). Receptors were obtained from a woman aged 45-59 years who had recovered from COVID-19.

The J gene is TRBJ1-2, the V gene TRBV19, with no clear D. Trimming stripped 7 bases from V and 5 bases from J, with 17 bases between. CDR1 is LNHDA, CDR2 SQIVND, per germline (reference sequence). The CDR3 sequence is 14 residues long. This CDR3 is CASNPGASGYGYTF. The CDR3 DNA sequence: TGTGCCAGTAATCCGGGAGCTTCGGGTTATGGCTACACCTTC.

This chain joins TRBV28 and TRBJ2-5, with D maybe TRBD1 (7 bases). Trimming cost V 5 bases and J 4 bases, with 11 bases left between them. The germline V gene encodes CDR1 MDHEN and CDR2 SYDVKM. The CDR3 has 13 residues. DNA for the CDR3: TGTGCCAGCAGTCCGCAGGGGGGAGAGACCCAGTACTTC. Encoded protein: CASSPQGGETQYF.

The chain recombines TRBV6-4 with TRBJ1-5; TRBD1 aligns across 11 bases. This CDR3 spans 19 amino acids. The junction had 19 bases not matched to a gene; V was cut back by 6 bases and J by 6 bases. The germline CDR1 and CDR2 sequences are MRHNA and SNTAGT. CDR3 in DNA: TGTGCCAGCAGAACCGGGACAGGGGGTAGAAATTGGTTCGGTCAGCCCCAGCATTTT. It codes for CASRTGTGGRNWFGQPQHF.

This chain uses TRBV2 with TRBJ1-1, with D possibly TRBD1 on 6 matching bases. The CDR3 runs to 14 residues. V shed 2 bases and J shed 3 bases, with 10 bases lying between them. Germline V gene sequence: CDR1 SNHLY, CDR2 FYNNEI. CDR3 sequence (DNA): TGTGCCAGCAGTGAATATAGGGGGTACACTGAAGCTTTCTTT. This gives the protein CASSEYRGYTEAFF.

The rearrangement joins TRBV18 to TRBJ1-3; possibly TRBD1 for D (6 bases). V lost 3 bases, J lost 2 bases, and 14 bases lay in between. CDR1 KGHSH and CDR2 LQKENI come from the germline V gene. This CDR3 is 16 amino acids long. The CDR3 sequence is CASSPLPGVTGNTIYF. CDR3 DNA sequence: TGTGCCAGCTCACCGCTACCAGGGGTTACTGGAAACACCATATATTTT.

The sample holds one count of this clone. V and J are TRBV7-9 and TRBJ1-4, with D perhaps TRBD1 (6 bases). CDR1 and CDR2 (germline): SEHNR, FQNEAQ (reference sequence). Trimming cost V 3 bases and J 4 bases, with 15 bases left between them. The CDR3 covers 16 residues. This CDR3 is CASSLNTGRHNEKLFF. The CDR3 DNA sequence: TGTGCCAGCAGCTTGAACACAGGGCGCCATAATGAAAAACTGTTTTTT.

The chain combines TRBV29-1 with TRBJ2-3; D is perhaps TRBD1 (5 bases). Trimming removed 5 bases from V and 4 bases from J, with 7 bases in between. From germline, CDR1 is SQVTM and CDR2 ANQGSEA. The CDR3 extends over 11 amino acids. CDR3 amino acids: CSVQGSDTQYF. As DNA, the CDR3 is TGCAGCGTTCAGGGTTCAGATACGCAGTATTTT.

This clone was seen at least ten times. The rearrangement uses TRBV5-1 and TRBJ1-4, with D possibly TRBD1 on 5 matching bases. Per germline, CDR1 SGHRS and CDR2 YFSETQ. CDR3 length: 14 amino acids. V was cut by 3 bases and J by 4 bases, with 10 bases left in between. CDR3 DNA sequence: TGCGCCAGCAGCTCGGTCCAGGGTAATGAAAAACTGTTTTTT. This translates into CASSSVQGNEKLFF. Combining the CDR3 with reference TRBV5-1 and TRBJ1-4 gives the whole variable domain KAGVTQTPRYLIKTRGQQVTLSCSPISGHRSVSWYQQTPGQGLQFLFEYFSETQRNKGNFPGRFSGRQFSNSRSEMNVSTLELGDSALYLCASSSVQGNEKLFFGSGTQLSVL.

In this sample, this clone turned up many times. In DNA form, the CDR3 reads TGTGCCAGCAGCCCAATAGTCGGACTAGCGGGAGTGTACAATGAGCAGTTCTTC. Protein product: CASSPIVGLAGVYNEQFF. V and J are TRBV4-2 and TRBJ2-1; TRBD2 agrees at 13 bases. CDR3 length: 18 amino acids. Germline CDR1 and CDR2: LGHNA and YNFKEQ. V lost 4 bases, J lost 4 bases, and 10 bases stayed unmatched.

V is TRBV6-2 or TRBV6-3 and J is TRBJ2-4; maybe TRBD1 (7 bases). The CDR3 length is 16 residues. Germline assignment: CDR1 MNHEY and CDR2 SVGEGT. V was cut by 6 bases and J by 5 bases, with 20 bases left in between. The CDR3 here is CASSRRQGGWQNIQYF. CDR3 coding DNA: TGTGCCAGCAGCCGTAGACAGGGAGGATGGCAAAACATTCAGTACTTC.

The gene calls are TRBV3-1 (or the pseudogene TRBV3-2) and TRBJ2-7, with TRBD2 identical over 9 bases. CDR3 length: 12 amino acids. The germline V gene encodes CDR1 LGHDT and CDR2 YNNKEL (reference sequence). Germline trimming cut 2 bases from V and 7 bases from J; bases unmatched to any gene: 0. The CDR3: CASSQTSGEQYF. The CDR3 nucleotides are TGTGCCAGCAGCCAAACTAGCGGGGAGCAGTACTTC.

This chain uses TRBV3-1 (or the pseudogene TRBV3-2) with TRBJ2-1, with D perhaps matching TRBD1 (6 bases). The V gene's germline CDR1 is LGHDT and CDR2 YNNKEL (reference sequence). This CDR3 spans 15 amino acids. The germline V and J ends were trimmed by 5 bases and 6 bases, with 17 bases remaining between them. CDR3 DNA: TGTGCCAGCAGCTTCCACAGGGAGAGGGGCAATGAGCAGTTCTTC. The encoded protein is CASSFHRERGNEQFF.

The V call is TRBV3-1 (or the pseudogene TRBV3-2), the J call TRBJ1-6; D is ambiguous. Trimming removed 0 bases from V and 10 bases from J, with 19 bases in between. Germline V gene sequence: CDR1 LGHDT, CDR2 YNNKEL (reference sequence). This CDR3 is built from 17 residues. Here the CDR3 DNA reads TGTGCCAGCAGCCAAGAACCCCCAGGAGGCCTCCTCTCACCCCTCCACTTT. As protein: CASSQEPPGGLLSPLHF.

The V gene is TRBV5-1, the J gene TRBJ2-3; 8 bases are a match to TRBD2. This CDR3 is 15 amino acids long. With V trimmed by 0 bases and J by 2 bases, 2 bases remained unmatched. CDR1 and CDR2 from the germline V gene are SGHRS and YFSETQ. The CDR3 is CASSLVGRATDTQYF. The CDR3 bases are TGCGCCAGCAGCTTGGTCGGGAGGGCCACAGATACGCAGTATTTT.

This chain uses TRBV21-1 with TRBJ1-5; the table calls TRBD1, which could not be checked here. TRBV21-1 is assigned pseudogene status. The CDR3 is 17 residues long. The chain's CDR3 is CASSKETGGPENQPQHF. The CDR3 bases are TGTGCCAGCAGCAAAGAAACAGGGGGCCCCGAAAATCAGCCCCAGCATTTT.

CDR3 protein: CASSRSDRGPYYEQYF. The CDR3 bases are TGTGCCAGCAGCCGCTCGGACAGGGGGCCTTATTACGAGCAGTACTTC. The V call is TRBV3-1 (or the pseudogene TRBV3-2), the J call TRBJ2-7; 11 bases are a match to TRBD1. CDR3 length: 16 amino acids. Per the germline V gene, CDR1 is LGHDT and CDR2 is YNNKEL (reference sequence). V trimming: 4 bases; J trimming: 4 bases; junction bases outside the gene matches: 9.

J is TRBJ1-3 and V is TRBV3-1 (or the pseudogene TRBV3-2); D remains unclear. CDR3 length: 17 amino acids. In germline, CDR1 is LGHDT, CDR2 YNNKEL (reference sequence). With 3 bases removed from V and 3 bases from J, the gap between germline ends came to 18 bases. Here the CDR3 reads CASSHPRPVVGGNTIYF. The CDR3 nucleotides read TGTGCCAGCAGCCATCCCCGTCCCGTAGTCGGTGGAAACACCATATATTTT.